This T cell receptor beta chain was obtained from a study of blood T cell repertoires in COVID-19. Study-wide context: Researchers got acute and convalescent COVID-19 samples from the United States, Italy and Spain. Nucleic acid was either cDNA or gDNA, and it came from T cells, B-cell-depleted T cells, or PBMCs.

J was trimmed by 10 bases and V by 2 bases; bases with no gene match: 11. CDR1 and CDR2 (germline): LNHNV, YYDKDF (reference sequence). This CDR3 is 15 amino acids long. Profiling relied on immunoSEQ multiplex PCR, and the TCRdb table lists in-frame clones only, not all of them. This sample has approximately 250,000 clones, with around 84% found just once. The chain is built from TRBV15 and TRBJ2-1, with 7 bases that match TRBD1. The specimen sequenced was PBMCs or T cells enriched from blood (not recorded which). The sequence was collected from a man aged 25 to 45 with acute COVID-19. CDR3 sequence (DNA): TGTGCCACCAGCAGAAGCCCAGACAGGGTCGAGGAGCAGTTCTTC. Amino acids: CATSRSPDRVEEQFF.